The clone carrying this T cell receptor beta chain was counted only a few times. Sequence at one end of the junction differs from germline and may be a read error. The data are from a study of cytomegalovirus exposure and HLA in healthy donors. The PCR ran on 60 Vbeta and 13 Jbeta primers. Authors' methods: Some 80 million unique TCR beta chains, roughly 10 million shared, were counted in a later analysis. TCRdb keeps only in-frame clones here, not all; method: immunoSEQ multiplex PCR. The V and J calls and the clone size are those of that table, but D and trimming were determined from the DNA. The sample consists of 150,000 to 200,000 clones, 75% to 85% of them appearing once. This CDR3 spans 11 amino acids. Germline V gene data show CDR1 as ENHRY and CDR2 as SYGVKD.

The sequence derives from a woman aged 25 to 45 in good health and CMV-seropositive. The chain couples TRBV10-3 to TRBJ1-1, with 7 bases that match TRBD1. Sequenced input: PBMCs. CDR3 loop: CAISEGAGTAF. CDR3 bases: TGTGCCATCAGCGAAGGAGCCGGGACAGCTTTT.